Listed below are T cell receptor beta chains from one sample, sequenced in a study of T-cell memory formation after mild COVID-19. TCRdb used MiXCR to reprocess the 5' RACE reads, holding one entry per CDR3 protein. The sample records roughly 510,000 distinct CDR3 sequences, roughly 17% being singletons. The source material was PBMCs or a T cell subset sorted from them (not recorded which). The receptors stem from an adult woman who had mild COVID-19 (a few samples of this study predate the infection). Cell type and time point are not known. The CDR3 runs from the conserved cysteine through the conserved F or W. A D gene is named only where the DNA matches it firmly. Clone size is not always given. Where it is, it says once, few, many or a class for expanded clones.

D	V	J	size	CDR3	DNA
TRBD2	TRBV7-2	TRBJ2-3	NA	CASSLGGRATDTQYF	TGTGCCAGCAGCTTAGGCGGGAGGGCGACAGATACGCAGTATTTT
TRBD1	TRBV5-4	TRBJ2-2	few	CATWTGGTGELFF	TGTGCCACTTGGACAGGGGGCACCGGGGAGCTGTTTTTT
TRBD1	TRBV12-3/TRBV12-4	TRBJ1-5	NA	CASRQGVSNQPQHF	TGTGCCAGCCGTCAGGGGGTAAGCAATCAGCCCCAGCATTTT
NA	TRBV18	TRBJ2-7	NA	CASSPSKLRSTYEQYF	TGTGCCAGCTCACCAAGCAAGCTAAGATCAACCTACGAGCAGTACTTC
NA	TRBV7-3	TRBJ2-3	NA	CASSLWCRSTDTQYF	TGTGCCAGCAGCTTGTGGTGCCGTAGCACAGATACGCAGTATTTT
TRBD2	TRBV6-5	TRBJ2-7	few	CASSYSGGRALSYEQYF	TGTGCCAGCAGTTACTCGGGCGGGAGGGCCCTCTCCTACGAGCAGTACTTC
TRBD1	TRBV20-1	TRBJ2-7	NA	CSANRQGGAYEQYF	TGCAGTGCTAACCGACAGGGGGGCGCCTACGAGCAGTACTTC
TRBD1	TRBV2	TRBJ1-4	few	CASDPEGQGNEKLFF	TGTGCCAGCGATCCTGAAGGACAGGGGAATGAAAAACTGTTTTTT
TRBD2	TRBV24-1	TRBJ2-1	NA	CATSDSSTSGRWNEQFF	TGTGCCACCAGTGATTCTTCGACTAGCGGGAGGTGGAATGAGCAGTTCTTC
NA	TRBV5-1	TRBJ1-4	NA	CASSLDKQEKLFF	TGCGCCAGCAGCTTGGATAAGCAGGAAAAACTGTTTTTT